This T cell receptor (beta chain) came from a study of T cells after yellow fever vaccination. General observations from the study: CD4 and CD8 compartments shared a small share of clonotypes.

UMIs were added to TCR cDNA along with a universal primer site when it was made by 5'RACE template switching. TCRdb processed the 5' RACE reads anew with MiXCR; each CDR3 protein has one entry. The data contain a few hundred thousand distinct CDR3 sequences, 8.7% of them singletons. Germline CDR1 reads KGHSH; CDR2 reads LQKENI. This CDR3 has 14 residues. Deletions cut 6 bases from V and 10 bases from J, with 21 bases between. With respect to this clonotype: No antigen is known for it.

The chain uses TRBV18 and TRBJ1-1; perhaps TRBD1 as D (6 bases). The clonotype originates from a man aged 18-30 years who received the YFV17D yellow fever vaccine. Sequenced material: CD4+ T cells sorted from PBMCs, taken 5 days after the yellow fever booster vaccination. CDR3 region: CASSQSMGGEGAFF. In DNA form, the CDR3 reads TGTGCCAGCTCCCAAAGTATGGGGGGCGAAGGAGCTTTCTTT.